The source of this T cell receptor beta chain is a study of CD4+ T cells in melanoma. The CDR3 is made up of 15 amino acids. Sequencing used immunoSEQ multiplex PCR; TCRdb keeps in-frame clones, though not all of them. Among about 50,000 clones, 89% were seen once, and the ten largest hold 10% to 15%. This clone has more than one count but fewer than ten. Sequenced: peripheral blood. The receptor was isolated from a human donor with melanoma. This chain links TRBV12-2 with TRBJ1-2; the D call in the table, TRBD1, was not verified against the DNA. TRBV12-2 represents a pseudogene. The CDR3 DNA is TGTGCAAGTCGCTTAGCGTGGACAGTCGACTATGGCTACACCTTC. This sequence encodes CASRLAWTVDYGYTF.